This TCR beta chain was found in a study of control samples from healthy donors and cancer patients. Germline V gives CDR1 LNHNV, CDR2 YYDKDF (reference sequence). Trimming at V came to 0 bases and at J to 5 bases, leaving 6 bases not matched to a gene. The CDR3 spans 15 residues. Assay: immunoSEQ multiplex PCR; the TCRdb copy retains only in-frame clones and omits some. This sample has just over 80,000 clones, with roughly 94% found just once. This rearrangement joins TRBV15 to TRBJ2-5; 7 bases line up with TRBD2. Material: blood. This TCR was recovered from a woman under 30 in good health. This CDR3 reads CATSRDAGATETQYF. The CDR3 bases are TGTGCCACCAGCAGAGATGCGGGAGCCACGGAGACCCAGTACTTC.